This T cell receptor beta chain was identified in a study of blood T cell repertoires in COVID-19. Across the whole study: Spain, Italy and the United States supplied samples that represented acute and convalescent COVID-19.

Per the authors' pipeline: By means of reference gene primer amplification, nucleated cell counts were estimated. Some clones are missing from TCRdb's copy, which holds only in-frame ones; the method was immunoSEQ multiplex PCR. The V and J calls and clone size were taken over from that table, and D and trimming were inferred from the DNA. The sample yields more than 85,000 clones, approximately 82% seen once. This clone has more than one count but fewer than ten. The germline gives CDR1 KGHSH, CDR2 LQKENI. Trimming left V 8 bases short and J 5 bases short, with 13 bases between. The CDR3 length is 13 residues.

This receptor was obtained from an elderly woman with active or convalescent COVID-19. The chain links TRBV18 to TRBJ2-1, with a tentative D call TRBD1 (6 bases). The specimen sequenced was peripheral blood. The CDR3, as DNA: TGTGCCAGCCTCAACTGGGGGCACAATGAGCAGTTCTTC. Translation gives CASLNWGHNEQFF.